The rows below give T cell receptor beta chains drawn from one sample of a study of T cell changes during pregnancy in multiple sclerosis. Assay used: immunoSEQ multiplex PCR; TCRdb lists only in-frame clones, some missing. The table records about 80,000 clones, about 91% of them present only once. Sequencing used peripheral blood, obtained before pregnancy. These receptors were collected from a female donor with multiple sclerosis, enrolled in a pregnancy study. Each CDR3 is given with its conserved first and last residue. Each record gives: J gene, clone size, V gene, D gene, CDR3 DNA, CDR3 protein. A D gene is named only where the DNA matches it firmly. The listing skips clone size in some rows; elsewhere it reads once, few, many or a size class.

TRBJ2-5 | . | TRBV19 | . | TGTGCCAGTAGTCCGGCGCGGGAGACCCAGTACTTC | CASSPARETQYF
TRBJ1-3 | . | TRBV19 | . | TGTGCCTGCACAGGCGACTCTGGAAACACCATATATTTT | CACTGDSGNTIYF
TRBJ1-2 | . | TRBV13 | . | TGTGCCAGCAGCTTAGTTGGCAGGGAAGATGGCTACACCTTC | CASSLVGREDGYTF
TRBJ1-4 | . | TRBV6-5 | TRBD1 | TGTGCCAGCATGAGTCCGACAGGGGCTGAAAAACTGTTTTTT | CASMSPTGAEKLFF
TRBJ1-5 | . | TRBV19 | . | TGTGCCAGTAGTTTCCCCGGACAGCTGAAAAACAATCAGCCCCAGCATTTT | CASSFPGQLKNNQPQHF
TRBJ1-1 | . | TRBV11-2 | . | TGTGCCAGCAGCTTAGTATGGCGGGGTAACACTGAAGCTTTCTTT | CASSLVWRGNTEAFF
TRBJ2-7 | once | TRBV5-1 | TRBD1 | TGCGCCAGCAGCTTGACAGGGGGGACCTACGAGCAGTACTTC | CASSLTGGTYEQYF
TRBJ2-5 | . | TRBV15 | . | TGTGCCACCAGCAGAGCCCCGGGGGGCCGAGGGGAGACCCAGTACTTC | CATSRAPGGRGETQYF
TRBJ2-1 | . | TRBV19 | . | TGTGCCAGTAGTACCAGTATAGGACTTAGCTCCTACAATGAGCAGTTCTTC | CASSTSIGLSSYNEQFF
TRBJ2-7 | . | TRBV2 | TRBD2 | TGTGCCAACGGACTAGATCCCTACGAGCAGTACTTC | CANGLDPYEQYF
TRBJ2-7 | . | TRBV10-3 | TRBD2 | TGTGCCATCAGGGGACTAGCGGGGAACTCCTACGAGCAGTACTTC | CAIRGLAGNSYEQYF
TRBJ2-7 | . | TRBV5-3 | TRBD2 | TGTGCCAGAAGCGGCTTAGCGGGAGGGCCCTGCAAAATCGCGTTCGAGCAGTACTTC | CARSGLAGGPCKIAFEQYF
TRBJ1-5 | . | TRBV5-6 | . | TGTGCCAGCAGCTTGGGACAGCTCGAAAATCAGCCCCAGCATTTT | CASSLGQLENQPQHF
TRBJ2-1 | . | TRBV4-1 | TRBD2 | TGCGCCAGCAGCCAAGACGAACTAGCGGGCTCCTACAATGAGCAGTTCTTC | CASSQDELAGSYNEQFF
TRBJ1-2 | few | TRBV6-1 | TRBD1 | TGTGCCAGCTCCCCCGGGACAGAAGGAGTTGGGGGCTACACCTTC | CASSPGTEGVGGYTF
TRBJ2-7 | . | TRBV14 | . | TGTGCCAGCAGCGCGCTCCCTCAGACAGGTTTTTCCTACGAGCAGTACTTC | CASSALPQTGFSYEQYF
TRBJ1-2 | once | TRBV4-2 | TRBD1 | TGTGCCAGCAGCCAAGAGGAAGGGGGCGCAAACTATGGCTACACCTTC | CASSQEEGGANYGYTF
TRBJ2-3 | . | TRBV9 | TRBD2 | TGTGCCAGCAGCGAGGGACTAGCGGGAACAACCACAGATACGCAGTATTTT | CASSEGLAGTTTDTQYF
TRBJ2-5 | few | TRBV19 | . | TGTGCCAGTAGTATGAGGGCGTCAGAGACCCAGTACTTC | CASSMRASETQYF
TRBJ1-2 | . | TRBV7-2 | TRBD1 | TGTGCCAGCAGCTTTCAAGGGGGCTCAGCTAACTATGGCTACACCTTC | CASSFQGGSANYGYTF
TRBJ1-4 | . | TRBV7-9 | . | TGTGCCAGCAGCTCTTATGAAAAACTGTTTTTT | CASSSYEKLFF
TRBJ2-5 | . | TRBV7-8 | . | TGTGCCAGCAGCTTCCGGACGGTGGGAGTTCCGGAGACCCAGTACTTC | CASSFRTVGVPETQYF
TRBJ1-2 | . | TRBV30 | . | TGTGCCTGGAGCCGGGGTAATGGCTACACCTTC | CAWSRGNGYTF
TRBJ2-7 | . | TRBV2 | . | TGTGCCAGCAGTGAACCCCTAGAGGAGCAGTACTTC | CASSEPLEEQYF
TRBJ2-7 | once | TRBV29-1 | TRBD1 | TGCAGCGTTGAAGACCCGGGACAGACCTACGAGCAGTACTTC | CSVEDPGQTYEQYF
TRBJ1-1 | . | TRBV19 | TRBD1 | TGTGCCAGTAGTATACCCCTGGGACAGAGCGAAGCTTTCTTT | CASSIPLGQSEAFF
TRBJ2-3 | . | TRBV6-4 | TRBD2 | TGTGCCAGCAGTGACCTTAGCGGGAGTCCCACAGATACGCAGTATTTT | CASSDLSGSPTDTQYF
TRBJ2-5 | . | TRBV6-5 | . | TGTGCCAGCAGACCAGGCGGGTACCAAGAGACCCAGTACTTC | CASRPGGYQETQYF
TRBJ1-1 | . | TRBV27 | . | TGTGCCAGCAGTTTATCGTTCACACGGAACACTGAAGCTTTCTTT | CASSLSFTRNTEAFF
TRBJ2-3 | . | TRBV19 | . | TGTGCCAGTAGTATAGGAGGGACAAACACAGATACGCAGTATTTT | CASSIGGTNTDTQYF
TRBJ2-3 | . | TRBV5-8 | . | TGTGCCAGCAGCTTGGGTAGCGCCTTCACAGATACGCAGTATTTT | CASSLGSAFTDTQYF
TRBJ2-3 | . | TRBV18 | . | TGTGCCAGCTCACCGGACTCCACAGATACGCAGTATTTT | CASSPDSTDTQYF
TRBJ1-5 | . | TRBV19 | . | TGTGCCAGTAGTCCCCCTGGCAATCAGCCCCAGCATTTT | CASSPPGNQPQHF
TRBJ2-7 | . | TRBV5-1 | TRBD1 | TGCGCCAGCAGCCCCTTGGACAGGGAAACCTACGAGCAGTACTTC | CASSPLDRETYEQYF
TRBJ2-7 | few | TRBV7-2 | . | TGTGCCAGCAGCCTTTACAGGGCAGGCTCCTACGAGCAGTACTTC | CASSLYRAGSYEQYF
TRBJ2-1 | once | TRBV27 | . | TGTGCCAGCAGTTCCCCGCAGGGTCGGGTCAATGAGCAGTTCTTC | CASSSPQGRVNEQFF
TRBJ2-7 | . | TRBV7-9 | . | TGTGCCAGCAGTTCGGAGTCCTACGAGCAGTACTTC | CASSSESYEQYF
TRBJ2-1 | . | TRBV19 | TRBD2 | TGTGCCAGTAGTCCATGGACTAGCGGGACCGCAGGGACCTACAATGAGCAGTTCTTC | CASSPWTSGTAGTYNEQFF
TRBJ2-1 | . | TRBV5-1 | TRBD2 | TGCGCCAGCAGCTTCCCCCTAGCGGGAGGCCCCGGACAAGCTGAGCAGTTCTTC | CASSFPLAGGPGQAEQFF
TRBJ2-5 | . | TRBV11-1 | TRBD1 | TGTGCCAGCAGCTTCAGAAAACCAGGGGGAGAGACCCAGTACTTC | CASSFRKPGGETQYF
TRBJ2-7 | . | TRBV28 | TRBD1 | TGTGCCAGCAGCTGGGGGGACAGGGTCTCCTACGAGCAGTACTTC | CASSWGDRVSYEQYF
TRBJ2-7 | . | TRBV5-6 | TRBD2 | TGTGCCAGCAGCTTCTCTCCATTGGCTAGCGGGAGTCCCTACGAGCAGTACTTC | CASSFSPLASGSPYEQYF
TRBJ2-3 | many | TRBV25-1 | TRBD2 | TGTGCCAGCAGGACTAGCGGGATGGATACGCAGTATTTT | CASRTSGMDTQYF
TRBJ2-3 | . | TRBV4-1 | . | TGCGCCAGCAGCCAAGATCCCCAGGGGTCCCCCACGGATACGCAGTATTTT | CASSQDPQGSPTDTQYF
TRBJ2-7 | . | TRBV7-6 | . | TGTGCCAGCAGCTTGAGCGCCCTTCCCTCCTACGAGCAGTACTTC | CASSLSALPSYEQYF